This T cell receptor beta chain was sequenced during a study of cytomegalovirus exposure and HLA in healthy donors (dated by TCRdb to about 2017). In terms of the full investigation: The 666 repertoires of the first cohort and the 120 or so validation repertoires were produced on the same platform, according to a later analysis. The study was designed to test whether signatures of past pathogen exposure could be identified by cataloging public T cell receptors. Besides the first cohort of more than 650 subjects, a separate validation cohort made up of 120 or so different subjects was used. High-throughput TCR immunosequencing, statistical association of individual TCRs with disease status, and machine learning were combined to predict cytomegalovirus infection status. Paper-wide results and their limitations: The classifier was reported to diagnose cytomegalovirus status with high specificity and sensitivity in both the original and validation cohorts. A few of the identified cytomegalovirus-associated TCR beta chains were confirmed in vitro to be specific for cytomegalovirus antigens. A later analysis had no HLA typing for the validation cohort, so co-occurrence there was scored across all 110 or so repertoires. Most TCR sequences were seen in very few donors, while some public TCRs were found in many individuals. The study gave a list of 150 to 200 TCR beta chains associated with cytomegalovirus. The authors suggested that the approach could potentially be extended to other disease states and immunological phenotypes. In a later analysis, TCRs clustered in the first cohort were found to also tend to co-occur in the roughly 130 validation repertoires, with 85% to 95% of cluster scores above 0.

CDR1 and CDR2 are read off the germline V gene as SGHRS and YFSETQ. V is cut back by 1 base and J by 9 bases, with 13 bases in the junction unmatched. CDR3 length: 15 amino acids, cysteine to phenylalanine. Only the CDR3 portion is preserved as DNA: 45 bases, with reading frame beginning at the first base. The donors were included in the validation cohort of roughly 130 subjects, a group kept apart from the roughly 730-subject first cohort. With respect to this clone: No antigen is known for it. No much larger clone exists at a distance of one base, and base qualities are not known.

To prepare the library, the immunoSEQ multiplex PCR assay was applied. The authors processed their data as follows. To diagnose cytomegalovirus status from the catalog of TCR beta chain sequences, a statistical classification framework was built. This is the immuneACCESS table as TCRdb keeps it, with only in-frame sequences that have V and J called. A part of the clones is gone; compared with another copy, unresolved V genes explain less than half, and the rest is unexplained. The DNA gave D and trimming, while V, J and clone size come from that table. Here the sample has 250,000 to 400,000 clones; roughly 86% occur a single time. 0.9% to 1% of the sample rests with the top ten.

The clonotype originates from a man aged 30 to 45 in good health and CMV-seronegative. This chain joins TRBV5-1 to TRBJ2-7; TRBD2 lines up with 7 middle nucleotides. Sequenced input: PBMCs. The DNA sequence is as follows: TGCGCCAGCAGCTTGATCCCTGGGGGGGTTCAGGCGCAGTACTTC. Translation gives CASSLIPGGVQAQYF.